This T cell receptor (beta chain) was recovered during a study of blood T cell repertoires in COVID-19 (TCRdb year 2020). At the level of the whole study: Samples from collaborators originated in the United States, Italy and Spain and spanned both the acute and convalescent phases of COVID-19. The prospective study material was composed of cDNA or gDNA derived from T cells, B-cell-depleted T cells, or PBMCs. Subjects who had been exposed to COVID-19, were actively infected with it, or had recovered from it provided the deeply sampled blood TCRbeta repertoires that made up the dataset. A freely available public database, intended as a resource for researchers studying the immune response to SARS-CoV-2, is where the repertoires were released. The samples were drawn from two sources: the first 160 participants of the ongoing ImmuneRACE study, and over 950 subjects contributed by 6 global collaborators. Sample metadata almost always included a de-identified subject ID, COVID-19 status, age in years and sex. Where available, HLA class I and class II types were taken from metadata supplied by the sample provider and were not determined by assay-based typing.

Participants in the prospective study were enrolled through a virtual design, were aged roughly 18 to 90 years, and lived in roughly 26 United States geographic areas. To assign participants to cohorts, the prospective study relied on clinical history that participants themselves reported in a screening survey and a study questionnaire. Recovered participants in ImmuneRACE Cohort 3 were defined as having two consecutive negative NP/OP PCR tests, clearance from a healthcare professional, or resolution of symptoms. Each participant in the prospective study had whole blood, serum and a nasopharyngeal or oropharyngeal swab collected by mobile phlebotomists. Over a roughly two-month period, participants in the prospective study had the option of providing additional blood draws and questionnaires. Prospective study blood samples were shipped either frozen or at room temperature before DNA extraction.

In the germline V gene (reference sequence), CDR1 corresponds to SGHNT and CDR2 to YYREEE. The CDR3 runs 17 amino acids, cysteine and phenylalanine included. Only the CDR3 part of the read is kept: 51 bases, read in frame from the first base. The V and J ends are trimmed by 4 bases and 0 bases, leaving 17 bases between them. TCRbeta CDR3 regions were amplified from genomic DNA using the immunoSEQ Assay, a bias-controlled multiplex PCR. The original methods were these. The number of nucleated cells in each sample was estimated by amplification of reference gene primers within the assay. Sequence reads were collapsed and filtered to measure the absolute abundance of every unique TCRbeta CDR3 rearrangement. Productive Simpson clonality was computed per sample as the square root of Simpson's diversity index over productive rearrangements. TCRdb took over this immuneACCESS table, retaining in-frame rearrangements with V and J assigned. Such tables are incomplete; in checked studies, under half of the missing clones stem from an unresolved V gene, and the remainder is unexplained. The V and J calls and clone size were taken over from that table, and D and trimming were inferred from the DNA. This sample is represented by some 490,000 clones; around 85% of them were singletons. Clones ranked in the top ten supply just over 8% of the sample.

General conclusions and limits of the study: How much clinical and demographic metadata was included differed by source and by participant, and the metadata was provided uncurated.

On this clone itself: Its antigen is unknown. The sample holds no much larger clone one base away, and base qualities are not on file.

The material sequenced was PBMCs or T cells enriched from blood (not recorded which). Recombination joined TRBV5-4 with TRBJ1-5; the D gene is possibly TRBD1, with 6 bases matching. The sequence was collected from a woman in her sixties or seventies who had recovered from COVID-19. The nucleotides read TGTGCCAGCAGCCCACAGGGCAAGCCCTATAGCAATCAGCCCCAGCATTTT. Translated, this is CASSPQGKPYSNQPQHF.